The entry below gives a single TCR beta chain sequence along with its context. The antigen remains undetermined. Construction of the TCR beta libraries employed iRepertoire HTBI primers in conjunction with Arm-PCR of CDR3 regions. Each CDR3 protein is one row after TCRdb ran MiXCR on the multiplex PCR reads. Found here are about 460,000 distinct CDR3 sequences, 20% to 25% of them singletons; the top ten hold around 13%. Time point reported: persistent/refractory GD, antithyroid drugs over 5 years with positive TRAb. Construction of the TCR library relied on RNA isolated from PBMCs. Trimming left V 2 bases short and J 0 bases short, with 13 bases between. Germline CDR1 reads SGHTA; CDR2 reads FQGNSA. This CDR3 contains 16 residues. This sample stems from a study of regulatory T cells in long-lasting Graves disease. General study findings and limits: Persistent Graves' patients showed less TCR diversity than newly diagnosed ones. With persistent disease, TRBV28, TRBJ1-2 and TRBJ2-5 were the favored segments.

The sequences come from peripheral blood mononuclear cells (PBMCs), collected when the disease was refractory, from a patient treated with antithyroid drugs. The J gene is TRBJ1-1, the V gene TRBV7-2, with D tentatively TRBD1 (5 bases). The origin of this receptor is a female donor with Graves disease. This CDR3 reads CASSLNPLGVNTEAFF. The CDR3 DNA follows: TGTGCCAGCAGCTTAAACCCCCTAGGGGTGAACACTGAAGCTTTCTTT.